This TCR beta chain comes out of a study of shared clonotypes between healthy human individuals. General study results and limits: Clonotypes that were shared across a handful of donors made up around 4.6% of naive CD4 clonotypes. Blood alone was sampled, and tissue repertoires likely differ.

Evenly divided among several immunoSEQ plates was the genomic DNA of each subset. Some clones are missing from TCRdb's copy, which holds only in-frame ones; the method was immunoSEQ multiplex PCR. The data contain some 1.4 million clones, roughly 97% of them singletons. The V end lost 7 bases, the J end lost 4 bases, and 19 bases lay between the germline ends. Germline loops: CDR1 MDHEN, CDR2 SYDVKM. CDR3 length: 15 amino acids. This clone was observed a single time. What it recognizes is unknown. The chain employs TRBV28 and TRBJ1-2; a weak D match, TRBD1 (5 bases). This clonotype originated in a man in his thirties or forties in good health. Sequenced: naive CD4+ T cells sorted from blood. Subset of the sample: CD45RA+ positively selected. The CDR3 loop reads CASISPGTFSYGYTF. The CDR3 coding sequence is TGTGCCAGCATCTCTCCCGGGACTTTCTCCTATGGCTACACCTTC.